A single sample is the source of the 11 T cell receptor beta chains below, sequenced in a study of early T cells in non-severe SARS-CoV-2 infection. TCRdb reprocessed the 5' RACE reads via MiXCR and lists one record per CDR3 protein. The sample has tens of thousands of distinct CDR3 sequences, 5.6% seen once; the top ten hold under 6%. Sequenced input: whole blood. These receptors all stem from an adult who was a healthcare worker with PCR-confirmed SARS-CoV-2 infection or an uninfected control (not recorded which).

CDR3 sequence (DNA): TGTGCCAGCAGCTACCAAGCCACTATGAACACTGAAGCTTTCTTT. It is translated as CASSYQATMNTEAFF. The chain recombines TRBV7-2 with TRBJ1-1; D is ambiguous. The V gene's germline CDR1 is SGHTA and CDR2 FQGNSA. Trimming cost V 4 bases and J 0 bases, with 12 bases left between them. The CDR3 covers 15 residues.

V is TRBV12-3 or TRBV12-4 and J is TRBJ1-6; possible D gene TRBD1, 6 bases. The germline V and J ends were trimmed by 2 bases and 4 bases, with 9 bases remaining between them. CDR3 size: 15 residues. CDR3 sequence: CASSLTTGYNSPLHF. CDR3 bases: TGTGCCAGCAGTTTAACGACAGGTTATAATTCACCCCTCCACTTT.

Details on this clonotype: Relative to the germline gene, one junction end is altered; a read error may explain this. J is TRBJ2-1 and V is TRBV12-3 or TRBV12-4; D is perhaps TRBD2 (5 bases). CDR3 length equals 15 residues. The CDR3 DNA is TGTGCCAGCGGTTTTTTGGGTACGAGGGTCAATGAGCAGTTCTTC. Its protein product is CASGFLGTRVNEQFF.

On this clonotype: Given a much more abundant clone one base away, this may be a read error. The V call is TRBV10-1, the J call TRBJ2-3; D gene uncertain. The CDR3 runs to 12 residues. CDR1 is WNHNN, CDR2 SYGVQD, per germline (reference sequence). This CDR3 reads CASSDTFDTEYF. The CDR3 nucleotides read TGCGCCAGCAGTGACACGTTCGATACGGAGTATTTT.

The table lists this clonotype with a few counts. The chain links TRBV5-1 to TRBJ2-3; 14 positions match TRBD2. V was clipped by 0 bases and J by 5 bases; unmatched bases: 2. CDR3 length equals 16 residues. Germline CDR1 and CDR2: SGHRS and YFSETQ. Here the CDR3 reads CASSLGGTSGRDTQYF. Here the CDR3 DNA reads TGCGCCAGCAGCTTGGGAGGGACTAGCGGGAGAGATACGCAGTATTTT.

A word on this clonotype: This may stem from a read error, because a much larger clone lies one nucleotide away. The CDR3 region has the DNA TGTGCCAGCAGCCGAGAGTCCGGGAACAGGGTAGCTTCACCCCTCCACTTT. Amino acids: CASSRESGNRVASPLHF. The genes are TRBV4-2 and TRBJ1-6; a weak D match, TRBD1 (6 bases). The CDR3 extends over 17 amino acids. Germline V gives CDR1 LGHNA, CDR2 YNFKEQ. V lost 4 bases to trimming and J lost 9 bases, with 22 bases between them.

This clonotype showed up just a few times. This rearrangement joins TRBV9 to TRBJ1-1; D not resolved. Germline CDR1 is SGDLS and CDR2 is YYNGEE. The CDR3 extends over 14 amino acids. The V gene lost 0 bases and the J gene lost 1 base, with 7 bases spanning the gap. The CDR3 region is CASSVAVTNTEAFF. Here the CDR3 DNA reads TGTGCCAGCAGCGTAGCAGTAACGAACACTGAAGCTTTCTTT.

Ten or more counts support this clonotype. The rearrangement uses TRBV4-2 and TRBJ1-1, with D possibly being TRBD1 (5 bases). CDR1 LGHNA and CDR2 YNFKEQ come from the germline V gene. V was pared by 3 bases and J by 0 bases, with 17 bases between. This CDR3 comprises 17 residues. The CDR3 spells CASSHRMGGGLNTEAFF. The CDR3 DNA sequence: TGTGCCAGCAGCCACAGGATGGGGGGAGGTTTGAACACTGAAGCTTTCTTT.

This clonotype turned up a few times. The DNA for the CDR3 is TGCAGTACCCACAGCCCCCCAGATACGCAGTATTTT. It codes for CSTHSPPDTQYF. The rearrangement joins TRBV20-1 to TRBJ2-3; D is undetermined. Germline lookup yields CDR1 DFQATT and CDR2 SNEGSKA (reference sequence). Trimming removed 8 bases at V and 4 bases at J, with 13 bases between. The CDR3 is 12 residues long.

The chain has TRBV11-2 and TRBJ2-3; TRBD2 might be the D (6 bases). Trimming took off 0 bases at V and 4 bases at J, with 14 bases between the two ends. Germline CDR1 SGHAT, CDR2 FQNNGV. The CDR3 is 16 amino acids. The CDR3 DNA follows: TGTGCCAGCAGCTTAGAGGGAGGAGGCGTTTCAGATACGCAGTATTTT. Translation: CASSLEGGGVSDTQYF. The whole variable domain, remainder taken from reference TRBV11-2 and TRBJ2-3, is EAGVAQSPRYKIIEKRQSVAFWCNPISGHATLYWYQQILGQGPKLLIQFQNNGVVDDSQLPKDRFSAERLKGVDSTLKIQPAKLEDSAVYLCASSLEGGGVSDTQYFGPGTRLTVL.

This clonotype has at least ten counts. The chain combines TRBV6-5 with TRBJ2-1; no clear D. V lost 6 bases and J 0 bases, leaving 18 bases between the germline ends. Per the germline V gene, CDR1 is MNHEY and CDR2 is SVGAGI. This CDR3 comprises 17 residues. CDR3 sequence: CASSRPGVESSYNEQFF. CDR3 sequence (DNA): TGTGCCAGCAGCAGACCCGGAGTAGAGAGCTCCTACAATGAGCAGTTCTTC.